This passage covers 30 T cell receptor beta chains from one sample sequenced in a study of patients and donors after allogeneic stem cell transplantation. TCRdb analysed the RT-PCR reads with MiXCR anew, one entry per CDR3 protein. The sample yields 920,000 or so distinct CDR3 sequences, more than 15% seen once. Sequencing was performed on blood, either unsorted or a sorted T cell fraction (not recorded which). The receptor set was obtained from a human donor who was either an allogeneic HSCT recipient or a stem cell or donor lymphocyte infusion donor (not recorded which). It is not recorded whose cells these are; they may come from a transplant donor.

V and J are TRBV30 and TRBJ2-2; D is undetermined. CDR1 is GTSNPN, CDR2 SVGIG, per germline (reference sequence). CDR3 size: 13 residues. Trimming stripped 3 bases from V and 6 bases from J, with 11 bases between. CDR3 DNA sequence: TGTGCCTGGAGAAAGCATAGCCCCGGGGAGCTGTTTTTT. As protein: CAWRKHSPGELFF.

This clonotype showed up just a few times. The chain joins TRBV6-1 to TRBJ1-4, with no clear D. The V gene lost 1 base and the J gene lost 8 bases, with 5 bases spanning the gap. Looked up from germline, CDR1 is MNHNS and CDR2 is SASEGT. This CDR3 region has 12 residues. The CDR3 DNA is TGTGCCAGCAGTGAAGTCCCCGAAAAACTGTTTTTT. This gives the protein CASSEVPEKLFF.

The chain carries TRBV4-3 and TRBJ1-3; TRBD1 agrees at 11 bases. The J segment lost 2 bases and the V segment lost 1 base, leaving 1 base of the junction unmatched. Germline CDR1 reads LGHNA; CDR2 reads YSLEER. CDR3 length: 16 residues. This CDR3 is CASSQGTGGPGNTIYF. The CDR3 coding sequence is TGCGCCAGCAGCCAAGGGACAGGGGGCCCTGGAAACACCATATATTTT.

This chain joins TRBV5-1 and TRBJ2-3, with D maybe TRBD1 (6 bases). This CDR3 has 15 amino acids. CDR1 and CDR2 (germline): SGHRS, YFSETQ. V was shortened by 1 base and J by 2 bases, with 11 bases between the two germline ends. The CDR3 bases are TGCGCCAGCAGCTTGAGGGGGACAACCACAGATACGCAGTATTTT. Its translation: CASSLRGTTTDTQYF. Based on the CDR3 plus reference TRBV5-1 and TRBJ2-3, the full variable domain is KAGVTQTPRYLIKTRGQQVTLSCSPISGHRSVSWYQQTPGQGLQFLFEYFSETQRNKGNFPGRFSGRQFSNSRSEMNVSTLELGDSALYLCASSLRGTTTDTQYFGPGTRLTVL.

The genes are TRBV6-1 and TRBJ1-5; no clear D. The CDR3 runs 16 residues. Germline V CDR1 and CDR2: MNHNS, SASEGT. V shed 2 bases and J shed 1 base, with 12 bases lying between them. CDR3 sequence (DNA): TGTGCCAGCAGTGAAAGAGCCAGAGGAAGCAATCAGCCCCAGCATTTT. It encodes CASSERARGSNQPQHF.

CDR3 amino acids: CASSSVTGVRNEQFF. The CDR3 DNA sequence: TGTGCCAGCAGTTCCGTGACAGGGGTTCGCAATGAGCAGTTCTTC. The genes are TRBV6-5 and TRBJ2-1; TRBD1 matches at 8 bases. CDR3 length: 15 amino acids. The J segment lost 6 bases and the V segment lost 4 bases, leaving 8 bases of the junction unmatched. Germline assignment: CDR1 MNHEY and CDR2 SVGAGI.

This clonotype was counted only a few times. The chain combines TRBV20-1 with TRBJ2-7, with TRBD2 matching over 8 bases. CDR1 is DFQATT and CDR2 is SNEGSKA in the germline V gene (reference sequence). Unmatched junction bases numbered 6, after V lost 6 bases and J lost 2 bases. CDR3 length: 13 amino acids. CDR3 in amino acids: CSAVAGKTYEQYF. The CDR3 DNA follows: TGCAGTGCCGTAGCGGGGAAAACCTACGAGCAGTACTTC.

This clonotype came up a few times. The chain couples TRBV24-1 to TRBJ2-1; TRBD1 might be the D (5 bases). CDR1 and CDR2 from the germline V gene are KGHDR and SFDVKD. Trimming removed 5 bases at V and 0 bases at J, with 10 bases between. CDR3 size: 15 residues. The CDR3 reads CATSGGGGSYNEQFF. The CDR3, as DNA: TGTGCCACCAGTGGGGGCGGCGGCTCCTACAATGAGCAGTTCTTC.

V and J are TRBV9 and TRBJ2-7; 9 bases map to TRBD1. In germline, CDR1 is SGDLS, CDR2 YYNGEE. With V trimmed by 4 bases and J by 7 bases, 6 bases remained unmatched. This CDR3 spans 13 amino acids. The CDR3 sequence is CASSRTGAGEQYF. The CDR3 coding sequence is TGTGCCAGCAGCCGGACAGGGGCGGGAGAGCAGTACTTC.

CDR3 amino acids: CSPIGSNQPQHF. For the CDR3, the DNA is TGCAGTCCGATCGGTAGCAATCAGCCCCAGCATTTT. V usage is TRBV20-1 and J usage is TRBJ1-5; D unclear. Looked up from germline, CDR1 is DFQATT and CDR2 is SNEGSKA (reference sequence). This CDR3 has 12 amino acids. V was trimmed by 8 bases and J by 0 bases, leaving 8 bases between them.

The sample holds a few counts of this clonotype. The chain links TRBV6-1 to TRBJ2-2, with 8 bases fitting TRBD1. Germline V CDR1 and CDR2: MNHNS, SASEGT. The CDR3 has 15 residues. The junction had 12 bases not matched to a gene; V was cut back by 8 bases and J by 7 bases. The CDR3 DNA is TGTGCCAGCCGCGGCAGGGGGCATGTTATCGGGGAGCTGTTTTTT. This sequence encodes CASRGRGHVIGELFF.

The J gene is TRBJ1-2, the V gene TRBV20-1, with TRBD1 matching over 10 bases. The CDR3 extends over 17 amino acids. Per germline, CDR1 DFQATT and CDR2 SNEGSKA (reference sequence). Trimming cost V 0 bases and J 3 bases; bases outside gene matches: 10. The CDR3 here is CSARESTGGLSYYGYTF. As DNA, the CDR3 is TGCAGTGCTAGAGAGTCGACAGGGGGCTTGAGTTACTATGGCTACACCTTC.

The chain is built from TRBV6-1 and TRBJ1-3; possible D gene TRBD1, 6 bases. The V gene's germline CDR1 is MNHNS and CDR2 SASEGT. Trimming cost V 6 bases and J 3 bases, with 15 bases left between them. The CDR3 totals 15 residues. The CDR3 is CASSPDRRGGNTIYF. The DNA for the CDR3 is TGTGCCAGCAGCCCAGACAGGAGGGGTGGAAACACCATATATTTT.

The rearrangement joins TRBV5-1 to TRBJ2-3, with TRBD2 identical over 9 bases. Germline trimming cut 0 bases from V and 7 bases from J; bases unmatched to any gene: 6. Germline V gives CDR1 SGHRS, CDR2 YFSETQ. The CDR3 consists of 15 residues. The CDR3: CASSLEASGANTQYF. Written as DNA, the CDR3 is TGCGCCAGCAGCTTGGAGGCTAGCGGGGCTAATACGCAGTATTTT.

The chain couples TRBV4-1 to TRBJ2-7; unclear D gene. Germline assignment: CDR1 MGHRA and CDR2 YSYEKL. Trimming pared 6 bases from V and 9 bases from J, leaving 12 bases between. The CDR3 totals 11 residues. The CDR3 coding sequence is TGCGCCAGCAGGTCCTTAGATGGGCAGTACTTC. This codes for CASRSLDGQYF.

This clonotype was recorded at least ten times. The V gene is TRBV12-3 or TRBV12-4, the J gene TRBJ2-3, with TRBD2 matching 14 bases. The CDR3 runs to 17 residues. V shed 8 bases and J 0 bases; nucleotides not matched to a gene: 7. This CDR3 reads CASGRTSGGTSTDTQYF. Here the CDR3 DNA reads TGTGCCAGCGGAAGGACTAGCGGGGGGACTAGCACAGATACGCAGTATTTT.

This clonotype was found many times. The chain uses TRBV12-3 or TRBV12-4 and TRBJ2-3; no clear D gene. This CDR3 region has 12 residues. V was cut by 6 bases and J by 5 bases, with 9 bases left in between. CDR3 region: CASRLGKDTQYF. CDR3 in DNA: TGTGCCAGCAGACTTGGGAAAGATACGCAGTATTTT.

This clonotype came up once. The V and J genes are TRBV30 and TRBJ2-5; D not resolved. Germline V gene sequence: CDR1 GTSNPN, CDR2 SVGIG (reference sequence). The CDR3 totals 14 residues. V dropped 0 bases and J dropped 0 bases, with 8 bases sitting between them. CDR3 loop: CAWSVIGYQETQYF. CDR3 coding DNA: TGTGCCTGGAGTGTAATAGGGTACCAAGAGACCCAGTACTTC.

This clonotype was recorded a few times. Here the CDR3 reads CSALGLAGPSDTQYF. In DNA form, the CDR3 reads TGCAGTGCTCTTGGTCTAGCGGGACCCTCAGATACGCAGTATTTT. The chain has TRBV20-1 and TRBJ2-3; 9 bases agree with TRBD2. Germline V gene data show CDR1 as DFQATT and CDR2 as SNEGSKA (reference sequence). The J segment lost 4 bases and the V segment lost 5 bases, leaving 10 bases of the junction unmatched. The CDR3 totals 15 residues.

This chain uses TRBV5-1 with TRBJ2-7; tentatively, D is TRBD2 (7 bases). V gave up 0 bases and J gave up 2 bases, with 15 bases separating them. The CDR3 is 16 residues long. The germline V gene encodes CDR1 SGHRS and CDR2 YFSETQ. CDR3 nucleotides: TGCGCCAGCAGCTTGGATCCGGGGGGCCTACCCTACGAGCAGTACTTC. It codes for CASSLDPGGLPYEQYF.

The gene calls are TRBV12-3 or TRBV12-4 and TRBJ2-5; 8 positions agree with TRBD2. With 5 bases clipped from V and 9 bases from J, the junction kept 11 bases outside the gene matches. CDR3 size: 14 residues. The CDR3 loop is CASSDLAGPGAQYF. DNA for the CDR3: TGTGCCAGCAGTGACTTAGCGGGACCCGGGGCCCAGTACTTC.

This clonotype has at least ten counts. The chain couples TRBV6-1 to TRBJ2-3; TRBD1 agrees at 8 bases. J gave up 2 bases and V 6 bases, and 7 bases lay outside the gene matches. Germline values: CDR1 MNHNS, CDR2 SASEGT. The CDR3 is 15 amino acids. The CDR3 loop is CASRDRVGFTDTQYF. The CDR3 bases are TGTGCCAGCAGGGACAGGGTGGGGTTCACAGATACGCAGTATTTT.

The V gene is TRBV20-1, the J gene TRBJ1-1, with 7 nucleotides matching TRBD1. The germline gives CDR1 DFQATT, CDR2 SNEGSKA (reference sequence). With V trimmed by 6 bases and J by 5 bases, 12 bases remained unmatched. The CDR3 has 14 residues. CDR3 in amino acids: CSARNSGGVTEAFF. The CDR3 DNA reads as TGCAGTGCGCGTAATTCAGGGGGAGTAACTGAAGCTTTCTTT.

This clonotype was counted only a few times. Written as DNA, the CDR3 is TGTGCCAGCAGGTCGACTAGCGGGGACACAGATACGCAGTATTTT. Translating gives CASRSTSGDTDTQYF. The rearrangement links TRBV7-9 to TRBJ2-3, with 11 bases that match TRBD2. The V gene end was trimmed by 6 bases and the J gene end by 2 bases; junction bases not matched to a gene: 4. Germline CDR1 reads SEHNR; CDR2 reads FQNEAQ (reference sequence). The CDR3 totals 15 residues.

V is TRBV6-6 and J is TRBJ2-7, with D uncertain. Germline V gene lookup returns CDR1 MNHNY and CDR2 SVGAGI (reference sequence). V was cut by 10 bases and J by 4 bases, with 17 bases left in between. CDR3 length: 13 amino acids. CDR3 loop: CATERPGDYEQYF. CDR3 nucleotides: TGTGCCACCGAACGGCCAGGAGATTACGAGCAGTACTTC.

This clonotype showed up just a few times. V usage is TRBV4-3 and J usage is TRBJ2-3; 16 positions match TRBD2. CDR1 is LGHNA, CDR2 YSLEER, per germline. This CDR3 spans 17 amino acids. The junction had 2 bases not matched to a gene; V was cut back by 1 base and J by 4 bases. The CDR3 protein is CASSQVGTSGGADTQYF. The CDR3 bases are TGCGCCAGCAGCCAAGTGGGGACTAGCGGGGGGGCAGATACGCAGTATTTT.

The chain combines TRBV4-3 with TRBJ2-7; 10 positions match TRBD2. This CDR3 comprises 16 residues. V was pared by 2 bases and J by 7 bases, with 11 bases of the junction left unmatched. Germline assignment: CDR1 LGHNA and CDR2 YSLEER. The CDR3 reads CASSQSMSGGAREQYF. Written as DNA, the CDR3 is TGCGCCAGCAGCCAAAGTATGAGCGGGGGGGCTAGAGAGCAGTACTTC.

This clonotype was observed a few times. The CDR3 nucleotides read TGCGCCAGCAGCTTGGACCCCCCGGGACTAGCGTTTGCTAGCACAGATACGCAGTATTTT. This codes for CASSLDPPGLAFASTDTQYF. The chain has TRBV5-1 and TRBJ2-3; 10 bases agree with TRBD2. With V trimmed by 0 bases and J by 0 bases, 13 bases remained unmatched. The CDR3 extends over 20 amino acids. The germline V gene encodes CDR1 SGHRS and CDR2 YFSETQ.

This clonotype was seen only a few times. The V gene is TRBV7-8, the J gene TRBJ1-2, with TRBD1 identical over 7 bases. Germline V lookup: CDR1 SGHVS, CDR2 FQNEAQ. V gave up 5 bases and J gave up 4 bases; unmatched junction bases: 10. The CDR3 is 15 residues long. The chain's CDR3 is CASSADRVSLYGYTF. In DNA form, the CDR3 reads TGTGCCAGCAGCGCCGACAGGGTTTCTCTCTATGGCTACACCTTC.

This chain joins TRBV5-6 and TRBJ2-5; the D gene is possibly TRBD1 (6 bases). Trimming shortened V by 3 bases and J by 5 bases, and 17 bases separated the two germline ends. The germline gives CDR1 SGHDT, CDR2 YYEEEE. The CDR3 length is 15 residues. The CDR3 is CASSSGSGEFETQYF. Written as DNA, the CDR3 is TGTGCCAGCAGCTCTGGGTCAGGGGAGTTTGAGACCCAGTACTTC.